These T cell receptor beta chains were read from a single sample in a study of persistence of HIV-infected CD4 T cells. Assay: immunoSEQ multiplex PCR; the TCRdb copy retains only in-frame clones and omits some. The sample shows over 15,000 clones, about 61% of them seen only once. For these receptors, no antigen is known. The sequencing used CD4+ T cells sorted from PBMCs after roughly 20-hour stimulation, collected from a patient who received antiretroviral therapy. The receptor set was obtained from an adult woman with HIV who was CMV-seropositive. CDR3s include the opening cysteine and the closing phenylalanine or tryptophan. D genes are given only for firm matches. Clone size is stated in some rows and not others, as once, few, many or a class when expanded.

d_call,v_call,j_call,clone_size,cdr3_aa,cdr3_nt
.,TRBV5-4,TRBJ1-3,.,CASSLVGGGNTIYF,TGTGCCAGCAGCTTGGTGGGGGGTGGAAACACCATATATTTT
.,TRBV2,TRBJ1-2,.,CASSEGLGRSNYGYTF,TGTGCCAGCAGTGAAGGGTTAGGCAGATCTAACTATGGCTACACCTTC
TRBD1,TRBV7-9,TRBJ1-1,medium-sized,CASSFTALQGENTEAFF,TGTGCCAGCAGCTTCACCGCCCTACAGGGGGAGAACACTGAAGCTTTCTTT
TRBD2,TRBV7-2,TRBJ2-2,.,CASSQQSGGPNTGELFF,TGTGCCAGCAGCCAACAAAGCGGGGGACCAAACACCGGGGAGCTGTTTTTT
TRBD1,TRBV9,TRBJ1-5,.,CASSAGTGKQPQHF,TGTGCCAGCAGCGCCGGGACAGGGAAACAGCCCCAGCATTTT
TRBD1,TRBV6-6,TRBJ1-1,.,CASSIRQGEGSEAFF,TGTGCCAGCAGTATAAGACAGGGGGAAGGTTCTGAAGCTTTCTTT
.,TRBV30,TRBJ2-1,.,CAWSVPSGPHNEQFF,TGTGCCTGGAGTGTACCGTCAGGGCCCCACAATGAGCAGTTCTTC
.,TRBV6-5,TRBJ2-7,.,CASRNLLDTEQYF,TGTGCCAGCAGGAATCTACTGGACACCGAGCAGTACTTC
.,TRBV5-1,TRBJ1-6,.,CASSSTPGGAGNSPLHF,TGCGCCAGCAGCTCCACACCGGGGGGGGCAGGGAATTCACCCCTCCACTTT
.,TRBV4-2,TRBJ1-1,once,CASSQDPAQATEAFF,TGTGCCAGCAGCCAAGACCCAGCCCAGGCGACTGAAGCTTTCTTT
.,TRBV19,TRBJ1-2,.,CASSIGAGYTF,TGTGCCAGTAGTATCGGGGCAGGCTACACCTTC
.,TRBV1,TRBJ1-5,.,CTSGGMGNQPQHF,TGCACCAGCGGGGGGATGGGCAATCAGCCCCAGCATTTT
.,TRBV5-1,TRBJ1-3,.,CASSLAGIAGNTIYF,TGCGCCAGCAGCTTGGCCGGTATCGCTGGAAACACCATATATTTT
TRBD1,TRBV5-6,TRBJ1-1,once,CASSLERTGIAFF,TGTGCCAGCAGCTTGGAAAGGACAGGAATAGCTTTCTTT
.,TRBV27,TRBJ2-2,few,CASSADNTGELFF,TGTGCCAGCAGTGCCGATAACACCGGGGAGCTGTTTTTT
.,TRBV29-1,TRBJ1-1,few,CSVAVDNTEAFF,TGCAGCGTTGCTGTTGATAACACTGAAGCTTTCTTT
.,TRBV6-5,TRBJ2-3,.,CASRISTDTQYF,TGTGCCAGCAGGATTAGCACAGATACGCAGTATTTT
TRBD1,TRBV9,TRBJ1-3,.,CASSLAGGFSGNTIYF,TGTGCCAGCAGTCTAGCAGGGGGCTTTTCTGGAAACACCATATATTTT
.,TRBV12-5,TRBJ1-5,.,CASGPTQGVGNQPQHF,TGTGCTAGTGGCCCAACCCAGGGAGTCGGCAATCAGCCCCAGCATTTT
.,TRBV5-4,TRBJ2-5,once,CASSLDSQETQYF,TGTGCCAGCAGCTTGGACAGCCAAGAGACCCAGTACTTC
TRBD1,TRBV13,TRBJ2-3,few,CASSIGQGASTDTQYF,TGTGCCAGCAGCATAGGACAGGGGGCGAGCACAGATACGCAGTATTTT
.,TRBV27,TRBJ1-1,few,CATSREGFATEAFF,TGTGCCACCTCGCGGGAGGGGTTTGCCACTGAAGCTTTCTTT
.,TRBV6-1,TRBJ1-2,.,CASSEASPGGTYGYTF,TGTGCCAGCAGTGAAGCTTCCCCCGGGGGCACCTATGGCTACACCTTC
TRBD2,TRBV19,TRBJ2-3,.,CASGWASGGDTQYF,TGTGCCAGCGGCTGGGCTAGCGGGGGTGATACGCAGTATTTT
.,TRBV5-8,TRBJ1-1,.,CASSFRQRSGFF,TGTGCCAGCAGCTTCCGTCAGAGATCTGGTTTCTTT
TRBD2,TRBV10-3,TRBJ2-1,once,CAINSGGAENNEQFF,TGTGCCATCAACAGCGGGGGGGCCGAAAACAATGAGCAGTTCTTC
TRBD1,TRBV6-5,TRBJ2-1,.,CASSYSRGPGANEQFF,TGTGCCAGCAGTTACTCCAGGGGGCCGGGAGCGAATGAGCAGTTCTTC
.,TRBV6-4,TRBJ1-5,once,CASSGGSNQPQHF,TGTGCCAGCAGTGGGGGGAGTAATCAGCCCCAGCATTTT
.,TRBV18,TRBJ2-1,medium-sized,CASSPQSPENEQFF,TGTGCCAGCTCACCACAGTCCCCCGAGAATGAGCAGTTCTTC
TRBD1,TRBV5-1,TRBJ1-4,.,CASSLGGGANEKLFF,TGCGCCAGCAGCTTGGGAGGGGGCGCTAATGAAAAACTGTTTTTT
.,TRBV3-1/TRBV3-2,TRBJ1-2,.,CASSQGGGLGGYTF,TGTGCCAGCAGCCAAGGCGGGGGGCTTGGTGGCTACACCTTC
TRBD2,TRBV12-5,TRBJ2-1,.,CASGQRTSGGTEQFF,TGTGCTAGTGGTCAAAGGACTAGCGGGGGTACTGAGCAGTTCTTC
.,TRBV6-5,TRBJ2-3,.,CASSYSYTTDTQYF,TGTGCCAGCAGTTACTCCTATACGACAGATACGCAGTATTTT
.,TRBV19,TRBJ1-2,.,CATKMGDIANYGYTF,TGTGCCACCAAAATGGGTGACATTGCTAACTATGGCTACACCTTC
.,TRBV5-1,TRBJ1-5,few,CASSLEAGTNQPQHF,TGCGCCAGCAGCTTGGAGGCAGGGACTAATCAGCCCCAGCATTTT